The clone carrying this TCR beta chain came up a few times. Its matching antigen is unknown. The data stem from a study of CD8 T cells in ankylosing spondylitis. General study findings and limits: About 8 highly homologous variants made up a TCR beta motif that seemed to typify ankylosing spondylitis blood. There was reportedly significant enrichment of clones that were disease-linked in matched ankylosing spondylitis synovial fluid. Disease-associated clonotypes exhibited CD8+ identity and were relatively infrequent in peripheral blood.

The CDR3 spans 14 residues. The germline gives CDR1 DFQATT, CDR2 SNEGSKA (reference sequence). Losses at the gene ends were 5 bases for V and 5 bases for J; bases not matched to a gene: 6. MiXCR, run by TCRdb on the 5' RACE reads, gives a single entry per CDR3 protein. The sample has some 450,000 distinct CDR3 sequences, roughly a sixth seen once; the top ten hold 1%. Sequencing used blood, either unsorted or a sorted T cell fraction (not recorded which). V is TRBV20-1 and J is TRBJ2-1, with 10 positions matching TRBD2. The TCR comes from a male donor with ankylosing spondylitis. The CDR3 DNA is TGCAGTGCTCCACTAGGACTAGCGGACAATGAGCAGTTCTTC. Amino acid sequence: CSAPLGLADNEQFF.